The clone carrying this T cell receptor (beta chain) has a handful of counts. What it binds is not known. TCRdb ran MiXCR on the 5' RACE reads and lists one entry per CDR3 protein. Among approximately 580,000 distinct CDR3 sequences listed, roughly 21% were seen once. The data were obtained in a study of T-cell memory formation after mild COVID-19. This CDR3 is built from 16 residues. Per germline, CDR1 SGHKS and CDR2 YYEKEE (reference sequence). V shed 4 bases and J 6 bases; nucleotides not matched to a gene: 14. Study-wide findings and caveats: Clones that contracted from day 15 to 85 were balanced CD4/CD8, while later expanders leaned CD4+.

This chain joins TRBV5-5 and TRBJ2-3, with 7 bases aligning to TRBD2. The receptor was isolated from an adult woman who had mild COVID-19 (a few samples of this study predate the infection). Cell type and time point are not known. Input material: PBMCs or a T cell subset sorted from them (not recorded which). As DNA, the CDR3 is TGTGCCAGCAGCCTCCGACTAGCTGGGGCTGTGGATACGCAGTATTTT. Amino acid sequence: CASSLRLAGAVDTQYF.